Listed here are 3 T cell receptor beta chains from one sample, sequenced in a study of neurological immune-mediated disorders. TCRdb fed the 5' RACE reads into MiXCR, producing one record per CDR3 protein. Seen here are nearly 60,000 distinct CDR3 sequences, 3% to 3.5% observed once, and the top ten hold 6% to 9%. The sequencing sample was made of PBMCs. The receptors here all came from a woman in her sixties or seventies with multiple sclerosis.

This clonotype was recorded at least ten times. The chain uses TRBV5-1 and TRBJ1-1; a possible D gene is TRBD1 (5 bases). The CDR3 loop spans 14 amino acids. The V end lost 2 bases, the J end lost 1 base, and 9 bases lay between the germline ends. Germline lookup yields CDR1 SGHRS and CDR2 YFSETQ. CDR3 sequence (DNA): TGCGCCAGCAGCTTTCAGACAGAGAACACTGAAGCTTTCTTT. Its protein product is CASSFQTENTEAFF.

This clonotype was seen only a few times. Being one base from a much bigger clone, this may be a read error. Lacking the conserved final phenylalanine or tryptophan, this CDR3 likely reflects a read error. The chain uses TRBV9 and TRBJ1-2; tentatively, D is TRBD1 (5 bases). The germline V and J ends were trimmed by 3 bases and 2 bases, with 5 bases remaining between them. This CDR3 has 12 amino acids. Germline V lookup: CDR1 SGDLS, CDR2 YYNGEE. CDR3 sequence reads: CASSEGNYGYTV. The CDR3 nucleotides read TGTGCCAGCAGCGAGGGGAACTATGGCTACACCGTC.

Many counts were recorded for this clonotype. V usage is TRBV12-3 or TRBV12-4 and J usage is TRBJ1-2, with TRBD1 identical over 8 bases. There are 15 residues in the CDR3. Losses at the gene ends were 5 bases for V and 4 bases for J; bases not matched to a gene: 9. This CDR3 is CASSTSGGRSYGYTF. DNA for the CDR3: TGTGCCAGCAGTACCTCAGGGGGCCGCAGCTATGGCTACACCTTC.